This passage covers 18 T cell receptor beta chains from one sample sequenced in a study of response to subunit inactivated influenza vaccine. TCRdb processed the RT-PCR reads anew with MiXCR; each CDR3 protein has one entry. The data show 150,000 to 200,000 distinct CDR3 sequences, with approximately 12% seen just once and around 32% held by the top ten. Separately, the same data were catalogued under a study of T cells expressing NK-cell markers. As reported in that work: Researchers built TCR beta cDNA using 5'RACE template switching with UMIs.

Here the sequenced sample was CD8+ T cells sorted from PBMCs, taken 11 to 12 days after vaccination. The receptors derive from a man aged 45-65 years who received an inactivated influenza vaccine.

The genes are TRBV6-2 or TRBV6-3 and TRBJ2-7; D might be TRBD2 (5 bases). The germline V gene encodes CDR1 MNHEY and CDR2 SVGEGT. Trimming took off 4 bases at V and 0 bases at J, with 16 bases between the two ends. The CDR3 loop spans 16 amino acids. The CDR3 DNA reads as TGTGCCAGCAGTTCCCCTCGCGGGTCTAGCTCCTACGAGCAGTACTTC. It is translated as CASSSPRGSSSYEQYF.

Only a few counts were recorded for this clonotype. Here the CDR3 reads CASSTGGGWGNEQFF. The CDR3, as DNA: TGTGCCAGCAGCACTGGGGGGGGATGGGGCAATGAGCAGTTCTTC. The chain recombines TRBV5-6 with TRBJ2-1, with 7 bases that match TRBD2. The CDR3 is made up of 15 amino acids. V was pared by 4 bases and J by 6 bases, with 10 bases of the junction left unmatched. Germline loops: CDR1 SGHDT, CDR2 YYEEEE. Filled out from reference TRBV5-6 and TRBJ2-1, the complete variable domain reads DAGVTQSPTHLIKTRGQQVTLRCSPKSGHDTVSWYQQALGQGPQFIFQYYEEEERQRGNFPDRFSGHQFPNYSSELNVNALLLGDSALYLCASSTGGGWGNEQFFGPGTRLTVL.

This clonotype has only a few counts. The CDR3 spells CASSSGDRNYQETQYF. In DNA form, the CDR3 reads TGTGCCAGCAGCTCCGGGGACCGGAACTACCAAGAGACCCAGTACTTC. The chain combines TRBV7-2 with TRBJ2-5; D is perhaps TRBD1 or TRBD2 (5 bases each). This CDR3 spans 16 amino acids. The V and J ends lost 4 bases and 0 bases respectively, with 15 bases between them. Germline V gives CDR1 SGHTA, CDR2 FQGNSA.

This chain uses TRBV7-2 with TRBJ2-3; 8 positions match TRBD2. The V gene end was trimmed by 0 bases and the J gene end by 1 base; junction bases not matched to a gene: 3. The germline V gene has CDR1 SGHTA and CDR2 FQGNSA. CDR3 size: 16 residues. The CDR3 protein is CASSLALLAGTDTQYF. The CDR3 DNA reads as TGTGCCAGCAGCTTAGCGCTACTAGCGGGCACAGATACGCAGTATTTT.

V and J are TRBV11-2 and TRBJ2-3, with a weak D call TRBD2 (6 bases). Germline-derived CDR1 and CDR2 are SGHAT and FQNNGV. Trimming took off 3 bases at V and 1 base at J, with 17 bases between the two ends. This CDR3 has 17 residues. CDR3 sequence reads: CASSLVGFGEGTDTQYF. Here the CDR3 DNA reads TGTGCCAGCAGCTTGGTAGGGTTCGGGGAGGGCACAGATACGCAGTATTTT.

The chain uses TRBV20-1 and TRBJ2-2; 9 bases align to TRBD2. Germline loops: CDR1 DFQATT, CDR2 SNEGSKA (reference sequence). CDR3 length: 16 residues. Unmatched junction bases numbered 11, after V lost 2 bases and J lost 7 bases. The CDR3 loop is CSARPPAGGVGGELFF. DNA for the CDR3: TGCAGTGCTAGACCCCCAGCGGGAGGCGTCGGCGGGGAGCTGTTTTTT.

The chain has TRBV7-8 and TRBJ2-1; D may match TRBD1 or TRBD2 (5 bases each). Trimming removed 1 base at V and 6 bases at J, with 19 bases between. This CDR3 has 17 amino acids. Germline-derived CDR1 and CDR2 are SGHVS and FQNEAQ. CDR3 DNA sequence: TGTGCCAGCAGCTTAGGGTGGACGGGACGATTATTCAATGAGCAGTTCTTC. Its protein product is CASSLGWTGRLFNEQFF.

This chain joins TRBV10-3 and TRBJ2-2, with 7 bases fitting TRBD1. CDR1 ENHRY and CDR2 SYGVKD come from the germline V gene. V was pared by 3 bases and J by 1 base, with 5 bases of the junction left unmatched. The CDR3 spans 16 residues. For the CDR3, the DNA is TGTGCCATCAGTGACCCGACAGGGATGAACACCGGGGAGCTGTTTTTT. Protein sequence: CAISDPTGMNTGELFF.

This clonotype was found a few times. The rearrangement joins TRBV15 to TRBJ1-5; D may be TRBD1 (5 bases). V was clipped by 2 bases and J by 4 bases, with 9 bases between them. Per the germline V gene, CDR1 is LNHNV and CDR2 is YYDKDF (reference sequence). The CDR3 consists of 14 residues. The CDR3 here is CATSRLQENQPQHF. DNA for the CDR3: TGTGCCACCAGCAGATTACAGGAAAATCAGCCCCAGCATTTT.

This clonotype was detected many times. V is TRBV12-3 or TRBV12-4 and J is TRBJ2-1; D remains ambiguous. This CDR3 is built from 17 residues. With 3 bases removed from V and 10 bases from J, the gap between germline ends came to 25 bases. The CDR3 region is CASSFVAFESGLGEQFF. Here the CDR3 DNA reads TGTGCCAGCAGTTTCGTGGCTTTCGAGTCCGGGCTGGGCGAGCAGTTCTTC.

J is TRBJ2-5 and V is TRBV7-9, with D possibly called TRBD1 or TRBD2 (6 bases each). The germline V gene encodes CDR1 SEHNR and CDR2 FQNEAQ (reference sequence). The CDR3 consists of 15 residues. Trimming removed 5 bases at V and 4 bases at J, with 17 bases between. The CDR3, as DNA: TGTGCCAGCAGCCGCTCCCGGGGGCTAGGAGAGACCCAGTACTTC. Its translation is CASSRSRGLGETQYF.

The sample holds a few counts of this clonotype. This chain links TRBV12-3 or TRBV12-4 with TRBJ1-2; tentatively, D is TRBD1 (5 bases). Between the trimmed V and J ends, which lost 8 bases and 8 bases, there was a span of 15 bases. The CDR3 sequence is 12 residues long. CDR3 in amino acids: CASRGQGRGYTF. CDR3 bases: TGTGCCAGCCGAGGGCAGGGAAGAGGCTACACCTTC.

This clonotype has only a few counts. Written as DNA, the CDR3 is TGTGCCAGCAGTTACTCGTGGGGCTACGAGCAGTACTTC. Translation gives CASSYSWGYEQYF. The J gene is TRBJ2-7, the V gene TRBV6-5; D gene ambiguous. The CDR3 extends over 13 amino acids. The germline V gene has CDR1 MNHEY and CDR2 SVGAGI. V gave up 0 bases and J gave up 3 bases, with 6 bases separating them.

There are a few counts of this clonotype. The V gene is TRBV6-2 or TRBV6-3, the J gene TRBJ2-7; 8 bases fit TRBD1. This CDR3 contains 12 residues. CDR1 is MNHEY and CDR2 is SVGEGT in the germline V gene. Trimming took 6 bases from V and 6 from J; bases not matched to a gene: 4. The CDR3 nucleotides read TGTGCCAGCAGCTGGACAGGGACCGAGCAGTACTTC. Its protein is CASSWTGTEQYF.

In this sample, this clonotype turned up once. The chain has TRBV4-3 and TRBJ2-1, with 7 bases that match TRBD1. V shed 0 bases and J 8 bases; nucleotides not matched to a gene: 13. The CDR3 contains 17 residues. Germline V gives CDR1 LGHNA, CDR2 YSLEER. CDR3 nucleotide sequence: TGCGCCAGCAGCCAAGATTTAACGGACAGGCCTTTGGATGAGCAGTTCTTC. It yields the protein CASSQDLTDRPLDEQFF.

This clonotype was seen more than once but under ten times. The J gene is TRBJ2-7, the V gene TRBV15; TRBD2 matches at 10 bases. The trim removed 1 base at V and 3 bases at J, leaving 9 bases unmatched. This CDR3 spans 17 amino acids. CDR1 is LNHNV, CDR2 YYDKDF, per germline (reference sequence). The CDR3 bases are TGTGCCACCAGCAGAGGCCCACCTCGGACTAGCGGCTACGAGCAGTACTTC. This encodes CATSRGPPRTSGYEQYF.

This clonotype was counted between two and nine times. The gene calls are TRBV4-3 and TRBJ1-1; 12 bases agree with TRBD1. In germline, CDR1 is LGHNA, CDR2 YSLEER. The CDR3 length is 18 residues. V shed 3 bases and J 4 bases; nucleotides not matched to a gene: 12. The CDR3, as DNA: TGCGCCAGCAGCCAGGTATCCGGGACAGGGGGCATGGGCACTGAAGCTTTCTTT. Protein product: CASSQVSGTGGMGTEAFF.

V is TRBV12-3 or TRBV12-4 and J is TRBJ1-5; D perhaps matches TRBD1 (6 bases). The CDR3 is 14 amino acids. Trimming left V 7 bases short and J 4 bases short, with 14 bases between. In DNA form, the CDR3 reads TGTGCCAGCACCTGGGGGGGCGCAAATCAGCCCCAGCATTTT. This encodes CASTWGGANQPQHF.